These 25 T cell receptor beta chains came from one sample sequenced in a study of OX40 agonist ivuxolimab in advanced cancers. This table comes from immunoSEQ multiplex PCR, and its TCRdb copy is limited to in-frame clones, with some not included. The repertoire has around 60,000 clones, 75% to 95% of them found once; the top ten carry approximately 11%. The sequencing here drew on CD4+ or CD8+ T cells sorted from blood, taken in a trial of the OX40 agonist ivuxolimab. The receptors shown here come from an adult with an advanced solid tumor such as melanoma, head and neck, liver or kidney cancer.

The chain joins TRBV7-6 to TRBJ1-1; 10 bases agree with TRBD1. This CDR3 comprises 16 residues. After removal of 5 bases from V and 0 bases from J, the junction contained 6 bases not matched to a gene. Germline V lookup: CDR1 SGHVS, CDR2 FNYEAQ. As DNA, the CDR3 is TGTGCCAGCAGCCCCAGGGACAGGGGCCTGAACACTGAAGCTTTCTTT. It codes for CASSPRDRGLNTEAFF.

J is TRBJ1-1 and V is TRBV4-1; no clear D gene. V was shortened by 4 bases and J by 8 bases, with 17 bases between the two germline ends. Germline V gene lookup returns CDR1 MGHRA and CDR2 YSYEKL. CDR3 length: 14 amino acids. The CDR3 DNA reads TGCGCCAGCAGCCGCCTATCGTGGGCAGCAGAAGCTTTCTTT. Its translation is CASSRLSWAAEAFF.

The genes are TRBV7-9 and TRBJ2-2, with D perhaps TRBD1 (6 bases). This CDR3 spans 18 amino acids. CDR1 and CDR2 (germline): SEHNR, FQNEAQ (reference sequence). The germline V and J ends were trimmed by 5 bases and 4 bases, with 23 bases remaining between them. The DNA for the CDR3 is TGTGCCAGCAGCACAACGAATTATACAGGGCAGGGCACCGGGGAGCTGTTTTTT. This codes for CASSTTNYTGQGTGELFF.

This clone has just a few counts. The CDR3 loop reads CASSPQGREQYF. For the CDR3, the DNA is TGTGCCAGCAGCCCTCAAGGTCGCGAGCAGTACTTC. This sequence joins TRBV13 and TRBJ2-7, with unresolved D. The germline V and J ends were trimmed by 5 bases and 6 bases, with 11 bases remaining between them. The germline V gene has CDR1 PRHDT and CDR2 FYEKMQ (reference sequence). The length of the CDR3 is 12 residues.

Details on this clone: Other DNA sequences within the sample encode an identical CDR3. The chain carries TRBV7-9 and TRBJ2-5; TRBD1 aligns across 8 bases. From germline, CDR1 is SEHNR and CDR2 FQNEAQ (reference sequence). V trimming: 2 bases; J trimming: 5 bases; junction bases outside the gene matches: 7. The CDR3 is made up of 15 amino acids. The chain's CDR3 is CASSLRQGAQETQYF. In DNA, the CDR3 is TGTGCCAGCAGCTTAAGGCAGGGGGCCCAGGAGACCCAGTACTTC.

The chain couples TRBV19 to TRBJ1-5, with TRBD1 matching over 8 bases. The CDR3 covers 15 residues. J lost 1 base, V lost 5 bases, and 4 bases had no gene match. CDR1 LNHDA and CDR2 SQIVND come from the germline V gene (reference sequence). Here the CDR3 reads CASSRQGASNQPQHF. CDR3 coding DNA: TGTGCCAGTAGTCGCCAGGGGGCGAGCAATCAGCCCCAGCATTTT.

J is TRBJ2-7 and V is TRBV10-1; possible D gene TRBD1, 5 bases. There are 15 residues in the CDR3. With 2 bases removed from V and 9 bases from J, the gap between germline ends came to 20 bases. From germline, CDR1 is WNHNN and CDR2 SYGVQD (reference sequence). The CDR3 nucleotides are TGCGCCAGCAGTGAGGTAGGACAACAGGACCAGCGGCAGTACTTC. This gives the protein CASSEVGQQDQRQYF.

The chain carries TRBV10-2 and TRBJ2-3; no clear D. This CDR3 region has 12 residues. The germline gives CDR1 WSHSY, CDR2 SAAADI. Trimming took 6 bases from V and 0 from J, leaving 4 bases between them. In DNA, the CDR3 is TGCGCCAGCAGGCGAAGCACAGATACGCAGTATTTT. Its protein product is CASRRSTDTQYF.

The V gene is TRBV7-9, the J gene TRBJ2-7; 9 bases align to TRBD2. The CDR3 has 14 residues. The trim removed 5 bases at V and 2 bases at J, leaving 4 bases unmatched. Germline CDR1 reads SEHNR; CDR2 reads FQNEAQ (reference sequence). CDR3 coding DNA: TGTGCCAGCAGCGGTCTAGCGGGAACCTACGAGCAGTACTTC. Translated, it gives CASSGLAGTYEQYF.

The chain couples TRBV5-5 to TRBJ1-1; D unresolved. Between the trimmed V and J ends, which lost 3 bases and 0 bases, there was a span of 9 bases. This CDR3 region has 14 residues. In germline, CDR1 is SGHKS, CDR2 YYEKEE (reference sequence). The CDR3 region has the DNA TGTGCCAGCAGCTCTACTGGAGTGAACACTGAAGCTTTCTTT. This gives the protein CASSSTGVNTEAFF.

The V gene is TRBV11-2, the J gene TRBJ2-1; 7 nucleotides align to TRBD2. The CDR3 sequence is 14 residues long. With V trimmed by 2 bases and J by 6 bases, 4 bases remained unmatched. CDR1 is SGHAT and CDR2 is FQNNGV in the germline V gene. The CDR3 nucleotides are TGTGCCAGCAGCTTACTAGCGGATCTCAATGAGCAGTTCTTC. It translates to CASSLLADLNEQFF.

The V gene is TRBV29-1, the J gene TRBJ2-7; tentative D call: TRBD2 (6 bases). In germline, CDR1 is SQVTM, CDR2 ANQGSEA. V lost 7 bases and J lost 7, with 23 bases in between. CDR3 size: 14 residues. The DNA of the CDR3 is TGCAGCGCGTCGGGGGACGACTCGGTCGGGGAGCAGTACTTC. This codes for CSASGDDSVGEQYF.

The chain is built from TRBV5-6 and TRBJ1-2, with D perhaps matching TRBD1 (6 bases). Germline CDR1 SGHDT, CDR2 YYEEEE. Trimming removed 2 bases at V and 2 bases at J, with 16 bases between. The CDR3 spans 16 residues. DNA of the CDR3: TGTGCCAGCAGCTTTGCACCCGGGGGCGAAAACTATGGCTACACCTTC. Residues: CASSFAPGGENYGYTF.

The chain recombines TRBV5-6 with TRBJ1-2; D unresolved. In germline, CDR1 is SGHDT, CDR2 YYEEEE. The CDR3 has 13 amino acids. The V end was cut by 3 bases, the J end by 3 bases, with 9 bases between. The CDR3 protein is CASSYDGDYGYTF. In nucleotides, the CDR3 is TGTGCCAGCAGCTATGACGGAGACTATGGCTACACCTTC.

The chain links TRBV6-5 to TRBJ2-1, with 8 positions matching TRBD2. CDR1 and CDR2 from the germline V gene are MNHEY and SVGAGI. The CDR3 covers 15 residues. V shed 2 bases and J 1 base; nucleotides not matched to a gene: 1. The CDR3 region is CASSYGGRSYNEQFF. In DNA form, the CDR3 reads TGTGCCAGCAGTTACGGCGGGAGGTCCTACAATGAGCAGTTCTTC.

J is TRBJ2-7 and V is TRBV19; 8 bases align to TRBD2. V was pared by 4 bases and J by 5 bases, with 16 bases of the junction left unmatched. CDR1 and CDR2 from the germline V gene are LNHDA and SQIVND (reference sequence). The CDR3 extends over 17 amino acids. CDR3: CASSKRTHKRERHEQYF. The DNA of the CDR3 is TGTGCCAGTAGTAAGAGGACACACAAGCGGGAGCGGCACGAGCAGTACTTC.

The chain links TRBV11-2 to TRBJ2-7; TRBD1 is a possible D gene (6 bases). The ends were cut back, 0 bases at V and 8 bases at J, with 14 bases in the middle. This CDR3 is 14 amino acids long. Germline-derived CDR1 and CDR2 are SGHAT and FQNNGV. The DNA of the CDR3 is TGTGCCAGCAGCTTAGATCAGGGACACCCTCAGCAGTACTTC. Translated: CASSLDQGHPQQYF.

The chain couples TRBV5-1 to TRBJ2-7; TRBD2 agrees at 13 bases. CDR1 SGHRS and CDR2 YFSETQ come from the germline V gene. V was pared by 4 bases and J by 1 base, with 8 bases of the junction left unmatched. The CDR3 has 17 amino acids. The DNA of the CDR3 is TGCGCCAGCAGCCACGGGACTAGCGGGAAGGCGTCCTACGAGCAGTACTTC. It codes for CASSHGTSGKASYEQYF.

The V and J genes are TRBV5-1 and TRBJ1-2, with D hard to call. V was clipped by 4 bases and J by 8 bases, with 15 bases between them. Germline V CDR1 and CDR2: SGHRS, YFSETQ. This CDR3 has 13 residues. This chain's CDR3 is CASSVSWRKGYTF. DNA for the CDR3: TGCGCCAGCAGCGTCAGTTGGCGTAAAGGCTACACCTTC. The full variable domain, in which reference TRBV5-1 and TRBJ1-2 provide the parts outside the CDR3, is KAGVTQTPRYLIKTRGQQVTLSCSPISGHRSVSWYQQTPGQGLQFLFEYFSETQRNKGNFPGRFSGRQFSNSRSEMNVSTLELGDSALYLCASSVSWRKGYTFGSGTRLTVV.

The rearrangement uses TRBV2 and TRBJ1-2, with 8 bases lining up with TRBD1. Per the germline V gene, CDR1 is SNHLY and CDR2 is FYNNEI. V lost 0 bases and J lost 4; bases outside the gene matches: 7. The length of the CDR3 is 16 residues. The CDR3 region is CASSEALWDRSYGYTF. The DNA for the CDR3 is TGTGCCAGCAGTGAAGCGCTTTGGGACAGGTCCTATGGCTACACCTTC.

This rearrangement joins TRBV7-9 to TRBJ1-2, with TRBD1 matching over 10 bases. V was pared by 1 base and J by 4 bases, with 3 bases of the junction left unmatched. The CDR3 extends over 15 amino acids. From germline, CDR1 is SEHNR and CDR2 FQNEAQ (reference sequence). The CDR3 region has the DNA TGTGCCAGCAGCTTAGGGACAGGGGGACCCTATGGCTACACCTTC. Translated, it gives CASSLGTGGPYGYTF.

V gene TRBV19 combines with J gene TRBJ1-1, with a possible D match to TRBD1 (6 bases). The CDR3 length is 13 residues. Germline V lookup: CDR1 LNHDA, CDR2 SQIVND (reference sequence). Trimming shortened V by 3 bases and J by 11 bases, and 16 bases separated the two germline ends. CDR3 in amino acids: CASSIETGGNAFF. The CDR3 nucleotides are TGTGCCAGTAGTATCGAGACAGGCGGTAATGCTTTCTTT.

V and J are TRBV7-8 and TRBJ1-1, with 8 bases matching TRBD1. The trim removed 5 bases at V and 0 bases at J, leaving 5 bases unmatched. Per the germline V gene, CDR1 is SGHVS and CDR2 is FQNEAQ. This CDR3 is built from 15 residues. Written as DNA, the CDR3 is TGTGCCAGCAGCCCCTGGACAGGGATGAACACTGAAGCTTTCTTT. This translates into CASSPWTGMNTEAFF.

The chain joins TRBV28 to TRBJ1-1; no clear D gene. Per germline, CDR1 MDHEN and CDR2 SYDVKM. Trimming took 5 bases from V and 11 from J, leaving 12 bases between them. This CDR3 region has 11 residues. Here the CDR3 reads CASSKVLEAFF. CDR3 coding DNA: TGTGCCAGCAGTAAGGTATTAGAGGCTTTCTTT.

The chain uses TRBV28 and TRBJ2-3; weak D call: TRBD1 (6 bases). The V end lost 7 bases, the J end lost 0 bases, and 14 bases lay between the germline ends. CDR3 length: 15 residues. The germline V gene encodes CDR1 MDHEN and CDR2 SYDVKM. CDR3: CASTPGDLSTDTQYF. CDR3 nucleotide sequence: TGTGCCAGCACCCCAGGGGATCTAAGCACAGATACGCAGTATTTT.